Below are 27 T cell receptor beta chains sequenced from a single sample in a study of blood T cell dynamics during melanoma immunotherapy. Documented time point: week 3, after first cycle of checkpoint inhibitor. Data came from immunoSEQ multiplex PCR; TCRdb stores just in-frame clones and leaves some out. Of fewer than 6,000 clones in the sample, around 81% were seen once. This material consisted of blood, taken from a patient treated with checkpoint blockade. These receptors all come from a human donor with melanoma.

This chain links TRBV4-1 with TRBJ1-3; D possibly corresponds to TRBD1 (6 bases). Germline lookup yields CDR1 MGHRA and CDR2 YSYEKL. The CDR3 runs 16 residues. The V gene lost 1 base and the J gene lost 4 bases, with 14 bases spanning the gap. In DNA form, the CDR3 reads TGCGCCAGCAGCCAAGGGCCGGGGGCAGACGGAAACACCATATATTTT. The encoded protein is CASSQGPGADGNTIYF.

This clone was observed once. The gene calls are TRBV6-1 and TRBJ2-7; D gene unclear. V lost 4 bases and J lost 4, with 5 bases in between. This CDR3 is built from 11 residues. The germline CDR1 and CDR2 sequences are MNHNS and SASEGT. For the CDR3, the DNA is TGTGCCAGCAGTGCACTATACGAGCAGTACTTC. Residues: CASSALYEQYF.

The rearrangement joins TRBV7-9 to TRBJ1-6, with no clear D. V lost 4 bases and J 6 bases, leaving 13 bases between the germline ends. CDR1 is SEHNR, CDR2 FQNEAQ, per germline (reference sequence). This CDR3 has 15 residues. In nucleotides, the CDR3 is TGTGCCAGCAGCTCAAAAGAGCTGGGTAATTCACCCCTCCACTTT. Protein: CASSSKELGNSPLHF.

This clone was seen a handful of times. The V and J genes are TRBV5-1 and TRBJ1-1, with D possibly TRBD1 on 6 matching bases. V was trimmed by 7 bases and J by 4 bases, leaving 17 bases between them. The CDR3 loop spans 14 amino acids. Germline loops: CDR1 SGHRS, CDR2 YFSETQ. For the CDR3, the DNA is TGCGCCAGCGGAAAAGGAGGGGGAAGCACTGAAGCTTTCTTT. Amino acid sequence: CASGKGGGSTEAFF.

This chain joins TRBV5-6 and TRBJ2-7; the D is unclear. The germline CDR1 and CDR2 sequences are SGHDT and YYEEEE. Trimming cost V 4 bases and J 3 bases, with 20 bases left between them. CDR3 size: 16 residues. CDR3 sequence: CASSNIPLSRDYEQYF. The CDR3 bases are TGTGCCAGCAGCAATATTCCGCTAAGTCGAGACTACGAGCAGTACTTC.

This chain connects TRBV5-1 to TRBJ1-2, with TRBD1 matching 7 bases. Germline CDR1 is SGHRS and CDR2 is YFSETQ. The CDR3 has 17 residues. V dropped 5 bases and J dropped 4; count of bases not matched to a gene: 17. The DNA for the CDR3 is TGCGCCAGCAGGCCCGCGGGAGAGGGGGCCATGGGCTATGGCTACACCTTC. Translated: CASRPAGEGAMGYGYTF.

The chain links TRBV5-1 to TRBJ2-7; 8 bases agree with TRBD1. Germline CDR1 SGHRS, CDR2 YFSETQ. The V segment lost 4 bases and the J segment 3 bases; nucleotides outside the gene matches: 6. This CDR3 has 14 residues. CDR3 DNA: TGCGCCAGCAGCCGGGACAGGAGATTCTACGAGCAGTACTTC. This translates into CASSRDRRFYEQYF.

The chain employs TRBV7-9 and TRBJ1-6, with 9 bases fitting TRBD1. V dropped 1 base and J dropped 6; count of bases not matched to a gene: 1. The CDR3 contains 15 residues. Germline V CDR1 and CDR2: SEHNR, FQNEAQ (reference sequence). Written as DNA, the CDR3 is TGTGCCAGCAGCTTAGGGGACAGGGCTAATTCACCCCTCCACTTT. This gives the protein CASSLGDRANSPLHF.

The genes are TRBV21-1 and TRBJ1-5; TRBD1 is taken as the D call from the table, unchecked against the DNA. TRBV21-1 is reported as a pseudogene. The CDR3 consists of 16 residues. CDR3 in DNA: TGTGCCAGCAGCAAATGGAGCAGCAGGGACAATCAGCCCCAGCATTTT. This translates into CASSKWSSRDNQPQHF.

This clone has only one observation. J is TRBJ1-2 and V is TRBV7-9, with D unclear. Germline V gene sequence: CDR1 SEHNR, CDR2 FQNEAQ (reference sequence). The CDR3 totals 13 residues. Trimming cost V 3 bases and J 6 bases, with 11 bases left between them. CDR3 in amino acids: CASSLIPQDGYTF. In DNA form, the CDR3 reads TGTGCCAGCAGCTTGATCCCCCAAGATGGCTACACCTTC.

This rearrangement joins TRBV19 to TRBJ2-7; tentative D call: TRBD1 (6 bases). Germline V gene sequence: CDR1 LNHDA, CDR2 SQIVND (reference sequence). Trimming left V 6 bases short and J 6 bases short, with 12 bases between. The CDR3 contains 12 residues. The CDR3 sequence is CASSSPGVEQYF. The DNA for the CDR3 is TGTGCCAGTAGCTCTCCAGGGGTCGAGCAGTACTTC.

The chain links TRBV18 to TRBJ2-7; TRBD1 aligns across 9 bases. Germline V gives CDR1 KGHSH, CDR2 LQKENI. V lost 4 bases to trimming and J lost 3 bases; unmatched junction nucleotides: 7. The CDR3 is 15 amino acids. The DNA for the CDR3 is TGTGCCAGCTCACGTCCGGGACAGGGACTCTACGAGCAGTACTTC. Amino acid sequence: CASSRPGQGLYEQYF.

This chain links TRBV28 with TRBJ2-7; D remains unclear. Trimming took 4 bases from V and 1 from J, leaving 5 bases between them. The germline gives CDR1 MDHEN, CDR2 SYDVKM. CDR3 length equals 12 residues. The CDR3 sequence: CASSSGSYEQYF. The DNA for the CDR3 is TGTGCCAGCAGTTCGGGTTCCTACGAGCAGTACTTC.

Here the CDR3 reads CASTNLQGASGYTF. Here the CDR3 DNA reads TGCGCCAGCACAAACCTACAGGGGGCCAGTGGCTACACCTTC. The rearrangement links TRBV5-1 to TRBJ1-2; 9 nucleotides align to TRBD1. Per the germline V gene, CDR1 is SGHRS and CDR2 is YFSETQ. This CDR3 contains 14 residues. After removal of 6 bases from V and 7 bases from J, the junction contained 10 bases not matched to a gene. Complete variable domain (other parts from reference TRBV5-1 and TRBJ1-2): KAGVTQTPRYLIKTRGQQVTLSCSPISGHRSVSWYQQTPGQGLQFLFEYFSETQRNKGNFPGRFSGRQFSNSRSEMNVSTLELGDSALYLCASTNLQGASGYTFGSGTRLTVV.

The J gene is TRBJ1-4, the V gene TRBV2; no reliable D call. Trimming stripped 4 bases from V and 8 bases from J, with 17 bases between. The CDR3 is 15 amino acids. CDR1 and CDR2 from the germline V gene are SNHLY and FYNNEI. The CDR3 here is CASSARASGSEKLFF. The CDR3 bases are TGTGCCAGCAGTGCCAGAGCTTCGGGGTCGGAAAAACTGTTTTTT.

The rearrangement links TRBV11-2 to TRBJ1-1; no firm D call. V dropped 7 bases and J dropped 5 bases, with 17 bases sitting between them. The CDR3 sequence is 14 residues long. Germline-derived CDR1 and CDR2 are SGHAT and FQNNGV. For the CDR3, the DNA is TGTGCCAGCACGGACCCCCTCGAGAGGACTGAAGCTTTCTTT. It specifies CASTDPLERTEAFF.

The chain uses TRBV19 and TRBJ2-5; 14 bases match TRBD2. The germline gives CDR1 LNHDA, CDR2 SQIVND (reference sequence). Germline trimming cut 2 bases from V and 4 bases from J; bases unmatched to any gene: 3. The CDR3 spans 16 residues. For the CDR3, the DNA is TGTGCCAGTAGTATAAAAGGACTAGCGGGAGGAGAGACCCAGTACTTC. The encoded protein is CASSIKGLAGGETQYF.

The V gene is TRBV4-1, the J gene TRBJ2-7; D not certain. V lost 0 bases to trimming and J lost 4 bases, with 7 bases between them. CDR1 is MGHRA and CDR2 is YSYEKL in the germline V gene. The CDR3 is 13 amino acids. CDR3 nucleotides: TGCGCCAGCAGCCAAGAGGGCCTATACGAGCAGTACTTC. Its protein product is CASSQEGLYEQYF.

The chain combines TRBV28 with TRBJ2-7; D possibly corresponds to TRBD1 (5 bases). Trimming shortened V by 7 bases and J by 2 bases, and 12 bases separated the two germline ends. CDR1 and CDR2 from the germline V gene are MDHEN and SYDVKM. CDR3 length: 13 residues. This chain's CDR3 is CASTYGRAYEQYF. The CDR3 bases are TGTGCCAGCACCTACGGCAGGGCCTACGAGCAGTACTTC.

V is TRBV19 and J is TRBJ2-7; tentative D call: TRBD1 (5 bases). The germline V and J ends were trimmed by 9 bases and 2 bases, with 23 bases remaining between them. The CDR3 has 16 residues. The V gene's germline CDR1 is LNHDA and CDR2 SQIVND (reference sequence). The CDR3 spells CASKETEGERPYEQYF. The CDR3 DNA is TGTGCCAGCAAAGAAACGGAAGGGGAAAGGCCCTACGAGCAGTACTTC.

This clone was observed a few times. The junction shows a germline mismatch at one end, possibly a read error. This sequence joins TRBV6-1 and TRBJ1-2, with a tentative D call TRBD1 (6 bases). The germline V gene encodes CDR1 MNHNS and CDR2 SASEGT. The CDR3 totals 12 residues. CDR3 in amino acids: CASSVGGAVGRF. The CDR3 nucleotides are TGTGCCAGCAGCGTAGGGGGGGCGGTGGGTCGCTTC.

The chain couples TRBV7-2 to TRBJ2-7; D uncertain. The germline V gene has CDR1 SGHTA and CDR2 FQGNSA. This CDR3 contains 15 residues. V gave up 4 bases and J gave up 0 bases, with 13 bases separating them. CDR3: CASSSAWANSYEQYF. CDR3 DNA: TGTGCCAGCAGCTCTGCCTGGGCTAACTCCTACGAGCAGTACTTC. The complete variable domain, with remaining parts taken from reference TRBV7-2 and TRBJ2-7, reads GAGVSQSPSNKVTEKGKDVELRCDPISGHTALYWYRQSLGQGLEFLIYFQGNSAPDKSGLPSDRFSAERTGGSVSTLTIQRTQQEDSAVYLCASSSAWANSYEQYFGPGTRLTVT.

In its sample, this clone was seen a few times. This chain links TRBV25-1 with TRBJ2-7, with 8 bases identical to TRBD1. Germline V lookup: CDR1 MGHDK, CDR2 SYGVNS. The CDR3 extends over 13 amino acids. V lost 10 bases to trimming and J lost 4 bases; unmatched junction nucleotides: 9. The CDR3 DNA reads TGTGCCACGGGAAGGACAGGGTTGTACGAGCAGTACTTC. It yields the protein CATGRTGLYEQYF.

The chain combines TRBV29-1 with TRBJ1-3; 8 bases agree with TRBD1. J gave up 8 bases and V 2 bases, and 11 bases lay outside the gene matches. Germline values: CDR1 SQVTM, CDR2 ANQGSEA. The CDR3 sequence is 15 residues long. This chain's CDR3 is CSVETGQGAEYTIYF. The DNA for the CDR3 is TGCAGCGTTGAAACCGGGCAGGGGGCGGAGTACACCATATATTTT.

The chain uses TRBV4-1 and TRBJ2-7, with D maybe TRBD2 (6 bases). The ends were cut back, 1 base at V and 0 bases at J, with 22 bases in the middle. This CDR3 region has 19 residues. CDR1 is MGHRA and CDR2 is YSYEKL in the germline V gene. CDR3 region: CASSQGLIGRGTVSYEQYF. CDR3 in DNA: TGCGCCAGCAGCCAAGGTCTCATAGGTCGCGGGACCGTCTCCTACGAGCAGTACTTC.

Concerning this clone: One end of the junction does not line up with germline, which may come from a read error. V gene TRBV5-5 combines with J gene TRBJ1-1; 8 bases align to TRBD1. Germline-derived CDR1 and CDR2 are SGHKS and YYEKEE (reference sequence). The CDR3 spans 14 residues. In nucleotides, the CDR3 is TGTGCCAGCAGGTTGGGACAGGAGTACACTGAAGCTTTCTTT. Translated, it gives CASRLGQEYTEAFF.

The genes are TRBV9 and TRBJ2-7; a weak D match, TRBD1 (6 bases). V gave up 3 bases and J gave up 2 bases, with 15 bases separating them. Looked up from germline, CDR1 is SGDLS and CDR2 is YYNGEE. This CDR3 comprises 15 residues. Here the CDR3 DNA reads TGTGCCAGCAGCGCCGGAGACAGGAGAGCCTACGAGCAGTACTTC. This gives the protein CASSAGDRRAYEQYF.